This T cell receptor (beta chain) was sequenced for a study of T cell repertoires in cytomegalovirus infection. TCRdb re-analysed the reads in MiXCR, keeping a single row per CDR3 protein. The table has 700,000 to 900,000 distinct CDR3 sequences, 25% to 35% seen once. There are a few counts of this clonotype. Antigen unknown. Germline V CDR1 and CDR2: DFQATT, SNEGSKA (reference sequence). The V and J ends lost 0 bases and 4 bases respectively, with 24 bases between them. This CDR3 comprises 18 residues. Material: cultured CD8+ T cells from PBMCs, obtained from culture after CMV antigen stimulation. This chain joins TRBV20-1 and TRBJ1-2; D perhaps matches TRBD1 (6 bases). The receptor comes from a human donor in good health (CMV status not recorded). Some clones in this sample may be carry-over from other donors' samples. The CDR3 coding sequence is TGCAGTGCTAGAGATCCGGAGAGGGAGGGGGGGGCACCCTATGGCTACACCTTC. Its translation is CSARDPEREGGAPYGYTF.